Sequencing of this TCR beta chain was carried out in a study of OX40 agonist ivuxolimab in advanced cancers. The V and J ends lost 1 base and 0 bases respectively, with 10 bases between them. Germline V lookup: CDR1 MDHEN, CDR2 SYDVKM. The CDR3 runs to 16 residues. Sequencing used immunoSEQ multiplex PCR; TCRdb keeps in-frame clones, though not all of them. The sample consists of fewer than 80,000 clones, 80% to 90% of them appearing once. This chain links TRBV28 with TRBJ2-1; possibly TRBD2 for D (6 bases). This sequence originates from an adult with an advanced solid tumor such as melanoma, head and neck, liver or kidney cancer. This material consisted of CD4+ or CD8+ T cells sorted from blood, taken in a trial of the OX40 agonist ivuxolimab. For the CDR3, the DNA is TGTGCCAGCAGTTTATCTAGCGCTAGCTCCTACAATGAGCAGTTCTTC. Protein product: CASSLSSASSYNEQFF.